One sample yielded the 28 T cell receptor beta chains listed below, sequenced in a study of shared clonotypes between healthy human individuals. Libraries were prepared by immunoSEQ multiplex PCR; TCRdb keeps only in-frame clonotypes and omits some of them. The table includes roughly 1 million clones, around four fifths detected once. Sequenced material: memory CD4+ T cells sorted from blood. Sample subset: CD45RA-negative fraction. The receptors stem from a man aged 18 to 29 in good health.

Regarding this clone: The identical CDR3 is also encoded by other nucleotide sequences in the sample. The chain joins TRBV9 to TRBJ2-1, with 10 bases lining up with TRBD2. The germline CDR1 and CDR2 sequences are SGDLS and YYNGEE. The length of the CDR3 is 15 residues. The V segment lost 2 bases and the J segment 3 bases; nucleotides outside the gene matches: 2. CDR3 amino acids: CASSVSSGSYNEQFF. For the CDR3, the DNA is TGTGCCAGCAGCGTTTCTAGCGGGAGCTACAATGAGCAGTTCTTC. Based on the CDR3 plus reference TRBV9 and TRBJ2-1, the full variable domain is DSGVTQTPKHLITATGQRVTLRCSPRSGDLSVYWYQQSLDQGLQFLIQYYNGEERAKGNILERFSAQQFPDLHSELNLSSLELGDSALYFCASSVSSGSYNEQFFGPGTRLTVL.

J is TRBJ1-5 and V is TRBV30; D is perhaps TRBD1 (6 bases). V lost 1 base and J lost 6, with 13 bases in between. Germline V lookup: CDR1 GTSNPN, CDR2 SVGIG (reference sequence). This CDR3 region has 14 residues. The CDR3 protein is CAWSGTTGSQPQHF. In nucleotides, the CDR3 is TGTGCCTGGAGTGGGACTACAGGGAGTCAGCCCCAGCATTTT.

The chain combines TRBV28 with TRBJ2-1; 7 bases are shared with TRBD1. Trimming cost V 7 bases and J 3 bases; bases outside gene matches: 9. The CDR3 consists of 15 residues. Germline CDR1 is MDHEN and CDR2 is SYDVKM. The CDR3 DNA is TGTGCCAGCAACGAACAGGGGTCGAGCTACAATGAGCAGTTCTTC. Protein: CASNEQGSSYNEQFF. Based on the CDR3 plus reference TRBV28 and TRBJ2-1, the full variable domain is DVKVTQSSRYLVKRTGEKVFLECVQDMDHENMFWYRQDPGLGLRLIYFSYDVKMKEKGDIPEGYSVSREKKERFSLILESASTNQTSMYLCASNEQGSSYNEQFFGPGTRLTVL.

The chain links TRBV5-6 to TRBJ1-2; a possible D gene is TRBD1 (5 bases). CDR1 SGHDT and CDR2 YYEEEE come from the germline V gene. The CDR3 runs to 14 residues. V lost 2 bases and J 4 bases, leaving 12 bases between the germline ends. The CDR3 spells CASSFLQEPYGYTF. Here the CDR3 DNA reads TGTGCCAGCAGCTTCCTACAGGAGCCCTATGGCTACACCTTC.

This chain uses TRBV25-1 with TRBJ2-7; perhaps TRBD2 as D (5 bases). V was pared by 7 bases and J by 0 bases, with 22 bases between. Germline V CDR1 and CDR2: MGHDK, SYGVNS. This CDR3 is built from 17 residues. The CDR3 coding sequence is TGTGCCAGCAACCATCCAGGAGGATCACCCTCCTCCTACGAGCAGTACTTC. This encodes CASNHPGGSPSSYEQYF.

This sequence joins TRBV13 and TRBJ2-7, with D perhaps TRBD2 (6 bases). The CDR3 is made up of 15 amino acids. Germline V gene sequence: CDR1 PRHDT, CDR2 FYEKMQ (reference sequence). Deletions cut 4 bases from V and 2 bases from J, with 15 bases between. The CDR3 DNA reads as TGTGCCAGCAGCTCCCGAGGAGGGAACCCCTACGAGCAGTACTTC. Its protein is CASSSRGGNPYEQYF. Combining the CDR3 with reference TRBV13 and TRBJ2-7 gives the whole variable domain AAGVIQSPRHLIKEKRETATLKCYPIPRHDTVYWYQQGPGQDPQFLISFYEKMQSDKGSIPDRFSAQQFSDYHSELNMSSLELGDSALYFCASSSRGGNPYEQYFGPGTRLTVT.

The rearrangement uses TRBV6-1 and TRBJ2-7; D gene ambiguous. This CDR3 has 11 amino acids. Trimming took 9 bases from V and 2 from J, leaving 8 bases between them. CDR1 is MNHNS, CDR2 SASEGT, per germline. The CDR3 here is CASTVTYEQYF. The CDR3 DNA reads as TGTGCCAGTACAGTCACCTACGAGCAGTACTTC.

This clone has just one count. The genes are TRBV5-1 and TRBJ2-5; D is perhaps TRBD1 (6 bases). CDR1 and CDR2 (germline): SGHRS, YFSETQ. Trimming left V 1 base short and J 5 bases short, with 18 bases between. The CDR3 is 16 amino acids. The CDR3 sequence is CASSLMGAVGRETQYF. For the CDR3, the DNA is TGCGCCAGCAGCTTGATGGGGGCAGTCGGTCGGGAGACCCAGTACTTC.

A single count supports this clone. The chain links TRBV7-2 to TRBJ2-1; tentatively, D is TRBD2 (6 bases). The CDR3 totals 11 residues. The germline V and J ends were trimmed by 8 bases and 13 bases, with 15 bases remaining between them. Germline CDR1 SGHTA, CDR2 FQGNSA. The CDR3 nucleotides read TGTGCCAGCCAACAGACTAGGTTCCAGTTCTTC. Translated, it gives CASQQTRFQFF. The variable domain in full, completed from reference TRBV7-2 and TRBJ2-1, reads GAGVSQSPSNKVTEKGKDVELRCDPISGHTALYWYRQSLGQGLEFLIYFQGNSAPDKSGLPSDRFSAERTGGSVSTLTIQRTQQEDSAVYLCASQQTRFQFFGPGTRLTVL.

This clone has a count of ten or more. The chain is built from TRBV4-1 and TRBJ1-2; tentatively, D is TRBD1 (5 bases). The germline CDR1 and CDR2 sequences are MGHRA and YSYEKL. The CDR3 consists of 17 residues. The germline V and J ends were trimmed by 2 bases and 7 bases, with 23 bases remaining between them. CDR3 loop: CASSQRSHQGKEAGYTF. CDR3 nucleotides: TGCGCCAGCAGCCAAAGATCTCATCAGGGAAAGGAGGCTGGCTACACCTTC.

This clone has a count of ten or more. The sample contains more than one DNA sequence encoding this CDR3. The V gene is TRBV9, the J gene TRBJ2-7; D unclear. Trimming cost V 0 bases and J 0 bases, with 4 bases left between them. CDR1 SGDLS and CDR2 YYNGEE come from the germline V gene. The CDR3 covers 13 residues. The CDR3, as DNA: TGTGCCAGCAGCGTAGAACCCTCCTACGAGCAGTACTTC. Translation gives CASSVEPSYEQYF.

The V gene is TRBV6-5, the J gene TRBJ2-7; D is unclear. CDR3 length equals 14 residues. Per germline, CDR1 MNHEY and CDR2 SVGAGI. Trimming pared 2 bases from V and 1 base from J, leaving 9 bases between. This chain's CDR3 is CASSYAAHSYEQYF. DNA of the CDR3: TGTGCCAGCAGTTACGCGGCTCATTCCTACGAGCAGTACTTC.

This chain joins TRBV11-3 and TRBJ2-7; D possibly uses TRBD1 or TRBD2 (6 bases each). CDR3 length equals 14 residues. The germline V and J ends were trimmed by 6 bases and 0 bases, with 12 bases remaining between them. Per the germline V gene, CDR1 is SGHNT and CDR2 is YENEEA. The CDR3 sequence is CASSPGGRSYEQYF. CDR3 DNA: TGTGCCAGCAGTCCCGGGGGCCGCTCCTACGAGCAGTACTTC.

V is TRBV5-1 and J is TRBJ2-7, with 7 bases identical to TRBD1. Germline trimming cut 4 bases from V and 3 bases from J; bases unmatched to any gene: 7. CDR1 SGHRS and CDR2 YFSETQ come from the germline V gene. This CDR3 has 14 amino acids. In nucleotides, the CDR3 is TGCGCCAGCAGCGAAGGGGGACAGATCTACGAGCAGTACTTC. Translated: CASSEGGQIYEQYF.

V is TRBV19 and J is TRBJ2-6; TRBD1 matches at 9 bases. The CDR3 contains 17 residues. Germline-derived CDR1 and CDR2 are LNHDA and SQIVND (reference sequence). The V and J ends lost 5 bases and 0 bases, in that order; junction bases with no gene match: 5. Written as DNA, the CDR3 is TGTGCCAGTAGTCCGGGACAGGGCGTCTCTGGGGCCAACGTCCTGACTTTC. Translation gives CASSPGQGVSGANVLTF. Using reference TRBV19 and TRBJ2-6 for the parts outside the CDR3, the full variable domain is DGGITQSPKYLFRKEGQNVTLSCEQNLNHDAMYWYRQDPGQGLRLIYYSQIVNDFQKGDIAEGYSVSREKKESFPLTVTSAQKNPTAFYLCASSPGQGVSGANVLTFGAGSRLTVL.

The V and J genes are TRBV28 and TRBJ2-7; weak D call: TRBD1 (5 bases). The CDR3 consists of 13 residues. V dropped 10 bases and J dropped 2 bases, with 15 bases sitting between them. From germline, CDR1 is MDHEN and CDR2 SYDVKM. CDR3 sequence: CATLKQGAYEQYF. The CDR3 DNA reads as TGTGCCACCTTAAAGCAAGGGGCCTACGAGCAGTACTTC.

The chain is built from TRBV5-1 and TRBJ1-2; TRBD1 matches 12 bases. The CDR3 has 16 amino acids. V shed 0 bases and J 1 base; nucleotides not matched to a gene: 1. Germline V lookup: CDR1 SGHRS, CDR2 YFSETQ. CDR3: CASSLGDRGHNYGYTF. CDR3 sequence (DNA): TGCGCCAGCAGCTTGGGGGACAGGGGGCATAACTATGGCTACACCTTC.

The chain employs TRBV28 and TRBJ2-2, with 8 nucleotides matching TRBD2. Trimming took 5 bases from V and 4 from J; bases not matched to a gene: 3. The CDR3 loop spans 14 amino acids. CDR1 is MDHEN and CDR2 is SYDVKM in the germline V gene. The CDR3 nucleotides are TGTGCCAGCAGTCCCGGGGGGGCCACCGGGGAGCTGTTTTTT. It specifies CASSPGGATGELFF. The full variable domain, completed using reference TRBV28 and TRBJ2-2, is DVKVTQSSRYLVKRTGEKVFLECVQDMDHENMFWYRQDPGLGLRLIYFSYDVKMKEKGDIPEGYSVSREKKERFSLILESASTNQTSMYLCASSPGGATGELFFGEGSRLTVL.

This clone was observed a single time. The chain combines TRBV11-2 with TRBJ2-7; possibly TRBD1 for D (5 bases). Trimming shortened V by 2 bases and J by 2 bases, and 10 bases separated the two germline ends. The germline gives CDR1 SGHAT, CDR2 FQNNGV. The CDR3 is 14 residues long. CDR3 amino acids: CASSLSDSAYEQYF. CDR3 DNA: TGTGCCAGCAGCTTATCTGACAGTGCCTACGAGCAGTACTTC.

This clone occurred a few times. J is TRBJ2-7 and V is TRBV28; tentative D call: TRBD1 (6 bases). Trimming took off 7 bases at V and 2 bases at J, with 24 bases between the two ends. The germline CDR1 and CDR2 sequences are MDHEN and SYDVKM. CDR3 length: 17 residues. The CDR3 loop reads CASIPLQTGRGAYEQYF. As DNA, the CDR3 is TGTGCCAGCATACCCCTTCAGACAGGACGGGGCGCCTACGAGCAGTACTTC. Full variable domain (missing parts from reference TRBV28 and TRBJ2-7): DVKVTQSSRYLVKRTGEKVFLECVQDMDHENMFWYRQDPGLGLRLIYFSYDVKMKEKGDIPEGYSVSREKKERFSLILESASTNQTSMYLCASIPLQTGRGAYEQYFGPGTRLTVT.

This clone was counted only a few times. Other DNA sequences within the sample encode an identical CDR3. This chain uses TRBV18 with TRBJ2-7, with 10 bases aligning to TRBD1. Germline V CDR1 and CDR2: KGHSH, LQKENI. This CDR3 contains 15 residues. Germline trimming cut 1 base from V and 2 bases from J; bases unmatched to any gene: 2. CDR3 sequence: CASSPQGQGTYEQYF. CDR3 DNA: TGTGCCAGCTCACCACAGGGACAGGGGACCTACGAGCAGTACTTC.

With respect to this clone: One end of the junction is discordant with germline, which a read error may explain. This chain's CDR3 is CASSATRDENCVF. The CDR3 DNA is TGTGCCAGCAGCGCAACCCGGGACGAAAACTGTGTTTTT. The gene calls are TRBV7-8 and TRBJ1-4, with a possible D match to TRBD1 (5 bases). Germline V gene sequence: CDR1 SGHVS, CDR2 FQNEAQ. CDR3 length: 13 amino acids.

The chain uses TRBV18 and TRBJ1-4, with 8 nucleotides matching TRBD1. V trimming: 1 base; J trimming: 17 bases; junction bases outside the gene matches: 9. The CDR3 spans 13 residues. The germline CDR1 and CDR2 sequences are KGHSH and LQKENI. The CDR3 sequence: CASSPLQGDLAFF. The CDR3, as DNA: TGTGCCAGCTCACCACTACAGGGGGACCTCGCATTTTTT.

The rearrangement joins TRBV5-1 to TRBJ2-3; a weak D match, TRBD1 (7 bases). The length of the CDR3 is 16 residues. The ends were cut back, 5 bases at V and 0 bases at J, with 16 bases in the middle. Germline V CDR1 and CDR2: SGHRS, YFSETQ. The CDR3 loop reads CASRTGWGTSTDTQYF. CDR3 bases: TGCGCCAGCAGGACAGGGTGGGGGACTAGCACAGATACGCAGTATTTT.

This rearrangement joins TRBV2 to TRBJ1-6, with 9 bases lining up with TRBD1. The CDR3 extends over 14 amino acids. Germline CDR1 reads SNHLY; CDR2 reads FYNNEI. V was pared by 6 bases and J by 7 bases, with 4 bases of the junction left unmatched. CDR3 nucleotides: TGTGCCAGCAGGCGACAGGGGGAGAATTCACCCCTCCACTTT. This encodes CASRRQGENSPLHF.

The chain carries TRBV2 and TRBJ2-3; perhaps TRBD2 as D (5 bases). The germline V and J ends were trimmed by 0 bases and 7 bases, with 11 bases remaining between them. The CDR3 runs 14 residues. Germline CDR1 SNHLY, CDR2 FYNNEI. This CDR3 is CASSEAPADYTQYF. The CDR3 region has the DNA TGTGCCAGCAGTGAAGCCCCAGCGGATTATACGCAGTATTTT.

This clone has a count of ten or more. The chain has TRBV14 and TRBJ1-6; D not resolved. V was cut by 5 bases and J by 7 bases, with 12 bases left in between. The germline CDR1 and CDR2 sequences are SGHDN and FVKESK. CDR3 length equals 14 residues. The CDR3, as DNA: TGTGCCAGCAGCGCCGGGATACCAAATTCACCCCTCCACTTT. This translates into CASSAGIPNSPLHF.

The chain carries TRBV25-1 and TRBJ1-2; D may be TRBD1 (6 bases). Trimming removed 3 bases from V and 10 bases from J, with 18 bases in between. This CDR3 has 14 residues. Germline CDR1 MGHDK, CDR2 SYGVNS. This CDR3 reads CASSDRGGAVDYTF. The CDR3 DNA follows: TGTGCCAGCAGTGATCGGGGGGGGGCCGTGGACTACACCTTC.